These 24 T cell receptor beta chains share one sample of origin, sequenced in a study of blood T cell repertoires in COVID-19. TCRdb's copy holds only in-frame clones and misses some; the assay was immunoSEQ multiplex PCR. The sample contains around 130,000 clones, 82% of which appear only once. Sequencing used peripheral blood. These receptor sequences come from a woman between 65 and 79 years old with acute or convalescent COVID-19.

The rearrangement uses TRBV4-1 and TRBJ1-2; D might be TRBD1 (6 bases). V was cut by 4 bases and J by 0 bases, with 12 bases left in between. The CDR3 consists of 15 residues. Germline CDR1 and CDR2: MGHRA and YSYEKL. The CDR3, as DNA: TGCGCCAGCAGCCGAGGGACACCTTCTAACTATGGCTACACCTTC. It codes for CASSRGTPSNYGYTF.

The chain has TRBV7-8 and TRBJ2-1; 7 nucleotides agree with TRBD1. The CDR3 is 17 amino acids. V lost 4 bases and J lost 3; bases outside the gene matches: 12. CDR1 and CDR2 (germline): SGHVS, FQNEAQ. The DNA for the CDR3 is TGTGCCAGCAGCTCCCCCGACAGGGTAAGTCTCTACAATGAGCAGTTCTTC. Translation gives CASSSPDRVSLYNEQFF.

Only a few counts were recorded for this clone. The rearrangement links TRBV6-1 to TRBJ1-2; D is uncertain. Deletions cut 3 bases from V and 4 bases from J, with 12 bases between. The CDR3 totals 14 residues. Germline CDR1 reads MNHNS; CDR2 reads SASEGT. CDR3 in DNA: TGTGCCAGCAGTGAGCCCCCCCCAGGCTATGGCTACACCTTC. This sequence encodes CASSEPPPGYGYTF.

J is TRBJ2-3 and V is TRBV7-9, with 9 bases matching TRBD1. V lost 4 bases, J lost 5 bases, and 7 bases stayed unmatched. Germline CDR1 reads SEHNR; CDR2 reads FQNEAQ (reference sequence). The CDR3 extends over 15 amino acids. CDR3 nucleotides: TGTGCCAGCAGCTCCAGACAGGGGGGGATAGATACGCAGTATTTT. Translation gives CASSSRQGGIDTQYF.

This clone occurred a few times. J is TRBJ1-6 and V is TRBV5-4; TRBD1 aligns across 7 bases. The CDR3 is 14 amino acids. V gave up 7 bases and J gave up 8 bases; unmatched junction bases: 9. The germline V gene encodes CDR1 SGHNT and CDR2 YYREEE (reference sequence). CDR3: CASRPGTEDSPLHF. The CDR3 DNA reads TGTGCCAGCCGTCCCGGGACAGAGGATTCACCCCTCCACTTT. The variable domain in full, completed from reference TRBV5-4 and TRBJ1-6, reads ETGVTQSPTHLIKTRGQQVTLRCSSQSGHNTVSWYQQALGQGPQFIFQYYREEENGRGNFPPRFSGLQFPNYSSELNVNALELDDSALYLCASRPGTEDSPLHFGNGTRLTVT.

The rearrangement links TRBV20-1 to TRBJ1-2, with 7 bases matching TRBD1. The CDR3 is made up of 11 amino acids. CDR1 is DFQATT, CDR2 SNEGSKA, per germline (reference sequence). The V segment lost 5 bases and the J segment 5 bases; nucleotides outside the gene matches: 2. Written as DNA, the CDR3 is TGCAGTGCTTTACAGGGGTATGGCTACACCTTC. As protein: CSALQGYGYTF.

This chain connects TRBV2 to TRBJ1-5; 8 positions match TRBD1. Germline V lookup: CDR1 SNHLY, CDR2 FYNNEI. The CDR3 totals 14 residues. J lost 4 bases, V lost 6 bases, and 5 bases had no gene match. This CDR3 is CASSPDRVNQPQHF. The CDR3 DNA is TGTGCCAGCAGCCCGGACAGGGTAAATCAGCCCCAGCATTTT.

This rearrangement joins TRBV5-1 to TRBJ1-2; D is undetermined. This CDR3 region has 13 residues. V was cut by 0 bases and J by 7 bases, with 10 bases left in between. Germline lookup yields CDR1 SGHRS and CDR2 YFSETQ. The CDR3 sequence is CASSLEAVAGYTF. The CDR3 coding sequence is TGCGCCAGCAGCTTGGAGGCGGTAGCTGGCTACACCTTC.

This chain uses TRBV2 with TRBJ1-5; D is possibly TRBD1 (5 bases). The germline gives CDR1 SNHLY, CDR2 FYNNEI. CDR3 length: 15 residues. V shed 4 bases and J shed 0 bases, with 10 bases lying between them. The CDR3 nucleotides are TGTGCCAGCAGTGGGGGCAGAAATAGCAATCAGCCCCAGCATTTT. Its translation is CASSGGRNSNQPQHF.

This clone was seen once. The rearrangement joins TRBV7-3 to TRBJ2-7; 8 bases are a match to TRBD1. The CDR3 consists of 13 residues. CDR1 SGHTA and CDR2 FQGTGA come from the germline V gene. The J segment lost 3 bases and the V segment lost 5 bases, leaving 3 bases of the junction unmatched. Written as DNA, the CDR3 is TGTGCCAGCAGCCCAGGACAGGGCTACGAGCAGTACTTC. Translation: CASSPGQGYEQYF.

The V call is TRBV6-1, the J call TRBJ1-2; TRBD1 might be the D (6 bases). There are 13 residues in the CDR3. The germline CDR1 and CDR2 sequences are MNHNS and SASEGT. Trimming left V 1 base short and J 8 bases short, with 11 bases between. The CDR3 DNA follows: TGTGCCAGCAGTGAAGGCAGGGGCGCGGGCTACACCTTC. Translated, it gives CASSEGRGAGYTF.

The rearrangement links TRBV18 to TRBJ1-5; no reliable D call. Germline V gene lookup returns CDR1 KGHSH and CDR2 LQKENI. Between the trimmed V and J ends, which lost 3 bases and 9 bases, there was a span of 12 bases. The CDR3 runs to 13 residues. CDR3 nucleotides: TGTGCCAGCTCACCCATCCGGGATCGGCCCCAGCATTTT. It encodes CASSPIRDRPQHF.

The rearrangement links TRBV27 to TRBJ2-5; tentatively, D is TRBD1 (6 bases). The germline V and J ends were trimmed by 5 bases and 5 bases, with 12 bases remaining between them. The CDR3 is 13 amino acids. Germline V gene lookup returns CDR1 MNHEY and CDR2 SMNVEV (reference sequence). CDR3 sequence reads: CASSRGTWETQYF. The CDR3 DNA reads as TGTGCCAGCAGTAGGGGGACGTGGGAGACCCAGTACTTC.

V is TRBV5-6 and J is TRBJ1-3; a possible D gene is TRBD1 (6 bases). The germline gives CDR1 SGHDT, CDR2 YYEEEE. Trimming cost V 2 bases and J 2 bases, with 11 bases left between them. The CDR3 runs 15 residues. The CDR3 DNA reads as TGTGCCAGCAGCTTTACAGGGCGAGCTGGAAACACCATATATTTT. Residues: CASSFTGRAGNTIYF.

The chain recombines TRBV11-3 with TRBJ2-1; 10 bases map to TRBD1. The ends lost 3 bases at V and 8 bases at J; junction bases unmatched: 4. Per the germline V gene, CDR1 is SGHNT and CDR2 is YENEEA. The length of the CDR3 is 14 residues. The chain's CDR3 is CASSLGQGRDEQFF. The CDR3 nucleotides are TGTGCCAGCAGCTTGGGACAGGGGAGGGATGAGCAGTTCTTC. Complete variable domain (other parts from reference TRBV11-3 and TRBJ2-1): EAGVVQSPRYKIIEKKQPVAFWCNPISGHNTLYWYLQNLGQGPELLIRYENEEAVDDSQLPKDRFSAERLKGVDSTLKIQPAELGDSAVYLCASSLGQGRDEQFFGPGTRLTVL.

This clone showed up many times. The chain carries TRBV14 and TRBJ1-2; D is undetermined. CDR3 size: 13 residues. The ends were cut back, 0 bases at V and 8 bases at J, with 10 bases in the middle. In germline, CDR1 is SGHDN, CDR2 FVKESK. In DNA form, the CDR3 reads TGTGCCAGCAGCCAAGAAGGGTGGAGGGGCTACACCTTC. Protein sequence: CASSQEGWRGYTF. Full variable domain (outside the CDR3, taken from reference TRBV14 and TRBJ1-2): EAGVTQFPSHSVIEKGQTVTLRCDPISGHDNLYWYRRVMGKEIKFLLHFVKESKQDESGMPNNRFLAERTGGTYSTLKVQPAELEDSGVYFCASSQEGWRGYTFGSGTRLTVV.

The chain is built from TRBV6-5 and TRBJ2-7; maybe TRBD2 (5 bases). The germline gives CDR1 MNHEY, CDR2 SVGAGI. CDR3 length: 15 amino acids. V lost 6 bases and J 4 bases, leaving 19 bases between the germline ends. The CDR3 region is CASSYRGGNSYEQYV. The DNA for the CDR3 is TGTGCCAGCAGCTACAGAGGAGGAAATTCTTACGAGCAGTACGTC.

V gene TRBV6-5 combines with J gene TRBJ1-2; 9 nucleotides match TRBD1. CDR3 length: 15 amino acids. CDR1 MNHEY and CDR2 SVGAGI come from the germline V gene. The V segment lost 2 bases and the J segment 8 bases; nucleotides outside the gene matches: 9. The CDR3 coding sequence is TGTGCCAGCAGTTACAGGACAGGGGCCCCGGAAGGCTACACCTTC. This encodes CASSYRTGAPEGYTF.

V gene TRBV12-3 or TRBV12-4 combines with J gene TRBJ1-2; D not certain. V lost 3 bases to trimming and J lost 7 bases, with 9 bases between them. This CDR3 has 12 residues. The CDR3 region has the DNA TGTGCCAGCAGTTTTCACCGGGGTGGCTACACCTTC. This encodes CASSFHRGGYTF.

This chain uses TRBV5-8 with TRBJ2-7; 7 nucleotides line up with TRBD1. This CDR3 has 14 amino acids. The germline CDR1 and CDR2 sequences are SGHTS and YDEGEE. Trimming removed 3 bases from V and 8 bases from J; junction bases left unmatched: 11. Here the CDR3 reads CASSSYGQEAKQYF. In DNA form, the CDR3 reads TGTGCCAGCAGCTCTTATGGACAGGAGGCCAAGCAGTACTTC.

The chain has TRBV5-1 and TRBJ1-1, with 9 bases identical to TRBD1. CDR1 is SGHRS and CDR2 is YFSETQ in the germline V gene. V shed 4 bases and J 5 bases; nucleotides not matched to a gene: 12. This CDR3 spans 16 amino acids. In nucleotides, the CDR3 is TGCGCCAGCAGCCTAAGGACAGGGGAAAGGACGACTGAAGCTTTCTTT. Protein product: CASSLRTGERTTEAFF.

In this sample, this clone turned up a few times. The gene calls are TRBV7-2 and TRBJ1-2, with 9 bases aligning to TRBD1. The CDR3 runs 18 residues. The V and J ends lost 4 bases and 8 bases, in that order; junction bases with no gene match: 20. Germline V gene data show CDR1 as SGHTA and CDR2 as FQGNSA. Here the CDR3 DNA reads TGTGCCAGCAGCTCGCCGGGACAGGGCCTTAAAGAAACTAGAGGCTACACCTTC. As protein: CASSSPGQGLKETRGYTF.

The rearrangement joins TRBV7-8 to TRBJ1-2; 7 nucleotides match TRBD1. Germline V gene sequence: CDR1 SGHVS, CDR2 FQNEAQ. Trimming removed 5 bases from V and 0 bases from J; junction bases left unmatched: 6. The CDR3 has 15 residues. The CDR3: CASSPQGGTNYGYTF. The CDR3 DNA reads as TGTGCCAGCAGCCCTCAGGGGGGAACTAACTATGGCTACACCTTC.

The chain carries TRBV5-1 and TRBJ1-2; no clear D gene. The germline V gene encodes CDR1 SGHRS and CDR2 YFSETQ. The CDR3 length is 14 residues. Deletions cut 4 bases from V and 4 bases from J, with 14 bases between. This chain's CDR3 is CASSPPMSSYGYTF. The CDR3 nucleotides read TGCGCCAGCAGCCCGCCGATGAGTAGCTATGGCTACACCTTC.